What follows describes a single T cell receptor beta chain. The data originate from a study of blood T cell repertoires in COVID-19. Looking at the study overall: Samples came from the United States, Italy and Spain, spanning acute and convalescent COVID-19. Sources were T cells, B-cell-depleted T cells, or PBMCs; the material itself was cDNA or gDNA.

From germline, CDR1 is SGHRS and CDR2 YFSETQ. The CDR3 runs to 14 residues. Trimming shortened V by 0 bases and J by 6 bases, and 10 bases separated the two germline ends. Original methodology: Amplification of reference gene primers provided the estimated nucleated cell counts. Sequencing used immunoSEQ multiplex PCR; TCRdb keeps in-frame clones, though not all of them. That table gives V, J and clone size, and the DNA gave D and trimming. The profile covers approximately 94,000 clones, with about 80% appearing a single time and about 12% taken by the ten largest. J is TRBJ2-1 and V is TRBV5-1; the D gene is possibly TRBD2 (6 bases). This receptor was identified in a woman aged 70-85 years with acute or convalescent COVID-19. Material for sequencing was peripheral blood. The chain's CDR3 is CASSLVTGVNEQFF. CDR3 nucleotide sequence: TGCGCCAGCAGCTTGGTGACGGGGGTCAATGAGCAGTTCTTC. Full variable domain (missing parts from reference TRBV5-1 and TRBJ2-1): KAGVTQTPRYLIKTRGQQVTLSCSPISGHRSVSWYQQTPGQGLQFLFEYFSETQRNKGNFPGRFSGRQFSNSRSEMNVSTLELGDSALYLCASSLVTGVNEQFFGPGTRLTVL.